This TCR beta chain was observed in a study of blood T cell repertoires in COVID-19. Looking at the study overall: Sources were T cells, B-cell-depleted T cells, or PBMCs; the material itself was cDNA or gDNA.

In the study's own analysis: Reference gene primer amplification yielded estimated nucleated cell counts. The table came from immunoSEQ multiplex PCR; TCRdb's copy has only in-frame clones and leaves some out. V and J calls and clone size are copied from that table; D and trimming were computed from the DNA. The table shows some 100,000 clones, with about 88% occurring only once. The CDR3 has 15 residues. The germline V gene encodes CDR1 MNHEY and CDR2 SMNVEV (reference sequence). V shed 11 bases and J shed 5 bases, with 24 bases lying between them. Specimen: peripheral blood. The chain is built from TRBV27 and TRBJ2-5, with D perhaps TRBD2 (6 bases). The receptor's source is a woman of 80 years or more with active COVID-19. The CDR3 bases are TGTGCCGGTACCCACCGACTAGGGGAGAGTGAGACCCAGTACTTC. It translates to CAGTHRLGESETQYF.